This T cell receptor beta chain came from a study of T-cell memory formation after mild COVID-19 (dated by TCRdb to the early 2020s). About the study as a whole: Most TCR sequence clusters were specific to one of the two donors. Longitudinal TCRalpha and TCRbeta repertoire sequencing tracked T-cell clones expanding and contracting after mild COVID-19 in two donors. Two young, previously healthy adult volunteers, one female and one male, were included in the cohort. General conclusions and limits of the study: Contracting CD4+ clones turned up mainly in the CM and EM memory subsets, whereas EMRA was where CD8+ clones were enriched. Whether the second-wave clones peaking on day 37 were SARS-CoV-2 specific was not confirmed. From day 15 to 85, contracting clones showed balanced CD4/CD8 phenotypes, whereas a second wave of clones that expanded from day 15 to 37 leaned towards CD4+. Only a couple of mild cases were covered by the study, and larger cohorts that include severe cases with pre-infection samples were considered necessary. The detection of some responding clones in pre-infection memory suggests that pre-existing cross-reactive memory T cells joined the SARS-CoV-2 response.

Points on this clonotype: There is no known antigen for this receptor. No qualities accompany the bases; no much larger clone lies one base away.

PBMCs were isolated by Ficoll-Paque density gradient centrifugation. Sequences MNHEY (CDR1) and SVGEGT (CDR2) are obtained from the germline V gene. Trimming takes 5 bases from V and 4 bases from J, and the germline ends sit 20 bases apart. Its CDR3 holds 16 amino acids, cysteine through phenylalanine. Only the CDR3 DNA stays, 48 bases, in frame from base 1. TCRdb shows the sequencer as Illumina NovaSeq 6000. TCRalpha and TCRbeta cDNA libraries were built by 5'RACE with constant-segment primers, adding sample barcodes and unique molecular identifiers. RNA was extracted from every sample with Trizol reagent. Libraries were amplified in two PCR steps, with a second sample barcode and Illumina TruSeq adapters added in the second step. Sequencing of libraries was performed on an Illumina NovaSeq with 2 x 150 bp paired-end reads. For the original study's pipeline: The reads were demultiplexed and collapsed into UMI-guided consensus sequences using migec v1.2.7. Using mixcr v2.1.11, UMI consensuses were aligned to TRA and TRB V and J templates and then assembled into clonotypes. Clonotypes were classified as expanded or contracted when called significant by both edgeR and NoisET, with noise models trained on biological replicates. edgeR calls used a false discovery rate-adjusted p below 0.01 and a log2 fold-change threshold of 1. As an exploratory analysis of dynamics, max-normalized trajectories of the 1000 most abundant clonotypes were examined by PCA with hierarchical clustering. Separately sequenced CD4+ and CD8+ repertoires were used to assign the CD4 or CD8 phenotype of responding clones. TCRdb reprocessing: public reads trimmed at Q25 with fastp, clones called with MiXCR, in-frame beta chains kept. One record per CDR3 amino acid sequence lists the most common genes and DNA. Here the V and J calls rest on TCRdb's processing, not on the authors' analysis. This sample lists 350,000 to 400,000 distinct CDR3 sequences; about 15% were detected once. 22% of the sample belongs to the ten largest clones.

Here the chain combines TRBV6-2 or TRBV6-3 and TRBJ1-1; the D gene cannot be resolved reliably. This TCR came from a man aged 18 to 29 who had mild COVID-19 (a few samples of this study predate the infection). The sample titles of this study are shuffled in the database, so cell type and time point are left out; the donor was told from shared clones. Material: PBMCs or a T cell subset sorted from them (not recorded which). In nucleotide form, the sequence is TGTGCCAGCAGTGACCTTGGTACGACCGCTACCACTGAAGCTTTCTTT. Its protein product is CASSDLGTTATTEAFF.